This TCR beta chain appears in the sequencing data of a study of T cell repertoires in ileal Crohn's disease. Trimming took off 3 bases at V and 1 base at J, with 9 bases between the two ends. The CDR3 has 14 residues. The germline V gene encodes CDR1 ENHRY and CDR2 SYGVKD. The protocol was immunoSEQ multiplex PCR, while the TCRdb copy is restricted to in-frame clones and leaves out a portion. The sample has 8,000 or so clones, about three quarters seen once. Adults with ileal or ileocolonic Crohn's disease and an indication for resection were eligible. Broader study findings: Active smokers at surgery had more clonal expansions than non-smokers. Compared with CD4 T cells, sorted CD8 cells carried more expanded clones.

About this clone itself: What it recognizes is unknown.

Sequencing was done on a sample of ileal tissue. The chain carries TRBV10-3 and TRBJ2-5; TRBD2 is a possible D gene (7 bases). This receptor was identified in an adult with Crohn's disease. Here the CDR3 reads CAISERGAQETQYF. The CDR3 bases are TGTGCCATCAGTGAACGGGGGGCCCAAGAGACCCAGTACTTC.